This T cell receptor beta chain was documented in a study of patients and donors after allogeneic stem cell transplantation (dated by TCRdb to the early 2020s). Concerning this clonotype itself: This clone's antigen is unknown. One base away there is no much larger clone; base qualities are not given.

Library creation used RT-PCR. Sequenced on a NextSeq 550. The raw public reads went through TCRdb reprocessing: fastp at Q25, MiXCR clone calling, in-frame beta chains kept. When rows share a CDR3 protein, they turn into one entry using the most common DNA and genes. The sample has 150,000 to 200,000 distinct CDR3 sequences on record, approximately 30% of them singletons. The ten most abundant clones make up less than 3.5% of the sample. The germline ends are 8 bases apart after V is trimmed by 5 bases and J by 0 bases. There are 12 amino acids in the CDR3, from cysteine to phenylalanine inclusive. The read is trimmed to its CDR3 DNA, 36 bases read in frame from base 1. CDR1 SQVTM and CDR2 ANQGSEA were looked up in the germline V gene.

The sequenced material came from blood, either unsorted or a sorted T cell fraction (not recorded which). The receptor comes from a human donor who was either an allogeneic HSCT recipient or a stem cell or donor lymphocyte infusion donor (not recorded which). It is not recorded whose cells these are; they may come from a transplant donor. The chain is made from TRBV29-1 and TRBJ2-7; TRBD1 is perhaps the D gene, given 5 matching bases. In nucleotides, the sequence is TGCAGCGTTAAGACAGACTCCTACGAGCAGTACTTC. This encodes CSVKTDSYEQYF.